This entry lists 5 T cell receptor beta chains sequenced from one sample in a study of cytomegalovirus exposure and HLA in healthy donors. Primers included in the PCR were 60 Vbeta and 13 Jbeta primers. Sequencing was performed with immunoSEQ multiplex PCR; in TCRdb, only in-frame clones are kept and a portion is missing. Of approximately 84,000 clones listed, around four fifths are singletons. Sequenced input: PBMCs. These TCRs come from a male donor in good health and CMV-seropositive.

The gene calls are TRBV4-3 and TRBJ1-6; 7 bases agree with TRBD1. With 4 bases clipped from V and 6 bases from J, the junction kept 9 bases outside the gene matches. Per the germline V gene, CDR1 is LGHNA and CDR2 is YSLEER. The CDR3 runs 16 residues. CDR3 nucleotides: TGCGCCAGCAGCCTCACACCGGGACAGATTAATTCACCCCTCCACTTT. Its protein is CASSLTPGQINSPLHF.

This clone was counted only a few times. This rearrangement joins TRBV7-2 to TRBJ2-1, with 14 bases aligning to TRBD2. The J segment lost 2 bases and the V segment lost 3 bases, leaving 3 bases of the junction unmatched. The CDR3 runs to 17 residues. Per germline, CDR1 SGHTA and CDR2 FQGNSA. CDR3 nucleotides: TGTGCCAGCAGCTTTTTGGGACTAGCGGGAGCCTACAATGAGCAGTTCTTC. Protein: CASSFLGLAGAYNEQFF.

J is TRBJ2-3 and V is TRBV7-2, with D perhaps matching TRBD2 (7 bases). The CDR3 is 16 amino acids. The V gene's germline CDR1 is SGHTA and CDR2 FQGNSA. V shed 8 bases and J shed 2 bases, with 20 bases lying between them. The CDR3 coding sequence is TGTGCCAGCCGATATAGGGGGGGGACCTTCACAGATACGCAGTATTTT. Amino acid sequence: CASRYRGGTFTDTQYF.

This clone was counted only a few times. At one of its ends the junction is not consistent with the germline gene, which may arise from a read error. V and J are TRBV4-2 and TRBJ2-1; TRBD1 matches 8 bases. Germline lookup yields CDR1 LGHNA and CDR2 YNFKEQ. The CDR3 contains 17 residues. CDR3 amino acids: CVSKSAAGQGRGNEQFF. In nucleotides, the CDR3 is TGTGTCAGCAAATCGGCAGCCGGACAGGGAAGGGGTAATGAGCAGTTCTTC.

The chain has TRBV7-9 and TRBJ1-2; D is undetermined. Trimming took off 1 base at V and 1 base at J, with 10 bases between the two ends. This CDR3 region has 15 residues. Per germline, CDR1 SEHNR and CDR2 FQNEAQ (reference sequence). The DNA of the CDR3 is TGTGCCAGCAGCTTAGACGGCAGGTTTAACTATGGCTACACCTTC. Translation gives CASSLDGRFNYGYTF.